This entry features one T cell receptor (beta chain) sequence. Its antigen is unknown. One entry per CDR3 protein, called by TCRdb with MiXCR from the RT-PCR reads. Altogether fewer than 700,000 distinct CDR3 sequences are present, roughly 13% being singletons, with the ten largest covering less than 15%. CDR3 length: 10 residues. Germline lookup yields CDR1 DFQATT and CDR2 SNEGSKA (reference sequence). V dropped 8 bases and J dropped 7 bases, with 9 bases sitting between them. The sample belongs to a study of response to subunit inactivated influenza vaccine. Study-wide findings and caveats: Every seasonal influenza vaccination brings in few new T cells, the authors suggested.

This TCR was sampled from a man aged 45 to 65 who received an inactivated influenza vaccine. This specimen was PBMCs from blood, taken about 6 weeks after vaccination. The rearrangement joins TRBV20-1 to TRBJ2-1; D uncertain. The CDR3 protein is CSPQPNEQFF. The CDR3 DNA reads TGCAGTCCGCAGCCTAATGAGCAGTTCTTC.